This TCR beta chain was recorded in a study of T-cell reconstitution after alpha-beta-depleted transplantation in children. Broader study findings: About two months after transplant, alpha-beta T cells reportedly came from several hundred expanded graft clones. By one year post-transplant, T-cell counts and diversity largely arose from T cells that were newly produced.

In regard to this clonotype: The antigen remains unidentified.

Unique molecular identifiers were used in preparing the TCRbeta library. TCRdb reanalysed the PCR reads using MiXCR and keeps one entry per CDR3 protein. The data contain fewer than 700,000 distinct CDR3 sequences, roughly 13% of them singletons. V shed 6 bases, J shed 0 bases, and the junction held 6 bases outside the gene matches. The CDR3 runs 15 residues. Germline V gene sequence: CDR1 MNHEY, CDR2 SVGAGI. The source of this sequence is a male patient aged 10 to 17 who had a stem cell transplant for acute myeloid leukemia, so the T cells may come from the graft donor. The V and J genes are TRBV6-5 and TRBJ2-7; 9 nucleotides agree with TRBD2. The sample in question was PBMCs, mostly from graft donor cells, obtained 360 days after TCRalphabeta/CD19-depleted stem cell transplant. CDR3 coding DNA: TGTGCCAGCAGACATAATAGCGGGAGCTCCTACGAGCAGTACTTC. It codes for CASRHNSGSSYEQYF.